Described below is a single T cell receptor (beta chain) sequence and its context. As yet, its antigen is unknown. The sample originates from a study of T cell repertoires in cytomegalovirus infection. Study-level information: Shared public TCR beta signatures pointed to both CMV infection and a matching HLA type.

Each CDR3 protein is one row after TCRdb ran MiXCR on the reads. The sample holds 150,000 to 200,000 distinct CDR3 sequences, roughly 19% seen once. Findings and limits, study-wide: Summed public TCR beta family frequency identified CMV carriers bearing the relevant HLA. In two of eight donors, the top clonotype was HLA-C-restricted CMV-specific.

Germline V gives CDR1 SGHNT, CDR2 YENEEA. V lost 5 bases to trimming and J lost 10 bases, with 15 bases between them. CDR3 length equals 13 residues. Sequencing input: PBMCs. The source is a human donor in good health (CMV status not recorded). Some clones in this sample may be carry-over from other donors' samples. V usage is TRBV11-3 and J usage is TRBJ2-1; perhaps TRBD1 as D (6 bases). The CDR3 DNA reads as TGTGCCAGCAGCGGACCTGGACAGTCAGAGCAGTTCTTC. This gives the protein CASSGPGQSEQFF. The whole variable domain, filled in from reference TRBV11-3 and TRBJ2-1, reads EAGVVQSPRYKIIEKKQPVAFWCNPISGHNTLYWYLQNLGQGPELLIRYENEEAVDDSQLPKDRFSAERLKGVDSTLKIQPAELGDSAVYLCASSGPGQSEQFFGPGTRLTVL.